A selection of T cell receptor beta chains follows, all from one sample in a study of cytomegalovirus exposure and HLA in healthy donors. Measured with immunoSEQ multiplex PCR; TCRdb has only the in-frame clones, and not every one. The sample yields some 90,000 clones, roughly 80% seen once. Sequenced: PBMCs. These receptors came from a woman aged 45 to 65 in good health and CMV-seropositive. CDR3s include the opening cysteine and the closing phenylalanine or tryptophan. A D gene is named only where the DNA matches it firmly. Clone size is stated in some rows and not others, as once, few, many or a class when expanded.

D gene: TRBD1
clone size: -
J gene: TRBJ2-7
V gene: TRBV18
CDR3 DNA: TGTGCCAGCTCACCCTACCGGACAGGGGGTTCGGACGAGCAGTACTTC
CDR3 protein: CASSPYRTGGSDEQYF

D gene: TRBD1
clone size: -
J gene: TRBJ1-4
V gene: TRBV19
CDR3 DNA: TGTGCCAGTAGTATGGAGGGGGCAGGAAATGAAAAACTGTTTTTT
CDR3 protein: CASSMEGAGNEKLFF

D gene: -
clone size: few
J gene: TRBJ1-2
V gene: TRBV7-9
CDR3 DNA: TGTGCCAGCAGCCCCGTCGACACTAACTATGGCTACACCTTC
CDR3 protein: CASSPVDTNYGYTF

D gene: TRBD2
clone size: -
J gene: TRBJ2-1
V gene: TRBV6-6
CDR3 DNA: TGTGCCAGCAGTGTCGGGGGGGGGAGGGATGAGCAGTTCTTC
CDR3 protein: CASSVGGGRDEQFF

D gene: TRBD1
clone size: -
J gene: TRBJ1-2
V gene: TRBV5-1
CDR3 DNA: TGCGCCAGCAGCTCCCGGGACAGTTTTGGCTATGGCTACACCTTC
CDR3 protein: CASSSRDSFGYGYTF

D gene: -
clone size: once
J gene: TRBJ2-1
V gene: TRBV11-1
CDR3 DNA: TGTGCCAGCAGCTTATATTACAATGATGAGCAGTTCTTC
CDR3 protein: CASSLYYNDEQFF

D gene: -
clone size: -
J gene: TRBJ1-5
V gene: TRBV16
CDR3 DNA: TGTGCCAGCAGGCGATCACAGGATTTCAATCAGCCCCAGCATTTT
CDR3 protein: CASRRSQDFNQPQHF

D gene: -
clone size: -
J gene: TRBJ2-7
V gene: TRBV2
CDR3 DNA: TGTGCCAGCATGAAGAATGGGGGCACCTACGAGCAGTACTTC
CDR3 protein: CASMKNGGTYEQYF

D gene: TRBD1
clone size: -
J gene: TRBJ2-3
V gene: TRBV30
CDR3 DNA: TGTGCCTGGAGTGTAATATCGGGACAGTCAAAGTATTTT
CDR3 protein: CAWSVISGQSKYF

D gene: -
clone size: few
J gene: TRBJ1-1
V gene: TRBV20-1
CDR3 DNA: TGCAGTGCCCGCCGGGTTGAAGCTTTCTTT
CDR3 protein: CSARRVEAFF

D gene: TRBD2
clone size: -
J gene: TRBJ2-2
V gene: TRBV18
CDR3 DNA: TGTGCCAGCTCACCGCCGAGTCCTAGGACTAGCGGGAGGAGCACCGGGGAGCTGTTTTTT
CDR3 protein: CASSPPSPRTSGRSTGELFF

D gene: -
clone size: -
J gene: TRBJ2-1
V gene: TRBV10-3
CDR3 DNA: TGTGCCATCAGTGAGTCCATGAACAGGGCCGACTACAATGAGCAGTTCTTC
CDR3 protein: CAISESMNRADYNEQFF

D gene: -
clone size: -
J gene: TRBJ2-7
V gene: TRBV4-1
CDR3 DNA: TGCGCCAGCAGCCCTCGACCTCAGGGTACCTCCTACGAGCAGTACTTC
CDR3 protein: CASSPRPQGTSYEQYF

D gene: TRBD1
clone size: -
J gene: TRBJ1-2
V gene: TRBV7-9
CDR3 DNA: TGTGCCAGCAGCTTACCGGGACAGGGGCTTGGCTACACCTTC
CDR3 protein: CASSLPGQGLGYTF

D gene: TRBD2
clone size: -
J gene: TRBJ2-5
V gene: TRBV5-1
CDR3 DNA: TGCGCCAGCAGCGTAGGAAACAGCGGGGGGGTGGAGACCCAGTACTTC
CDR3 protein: CASSVGNSGGVETQYF

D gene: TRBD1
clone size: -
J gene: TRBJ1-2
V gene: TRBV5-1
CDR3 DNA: TGCGCCAGCAGCTTGGCCGGGACAGGGGGCGGCTACACCTTC
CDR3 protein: CASSLAGTGGGYTF

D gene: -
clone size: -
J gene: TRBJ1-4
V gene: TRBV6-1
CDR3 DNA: TGTGCCAGCAGTGCCCGACAGAGTAATGAAAAACTGTTTTTT
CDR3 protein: CASSARQSNEKLFF

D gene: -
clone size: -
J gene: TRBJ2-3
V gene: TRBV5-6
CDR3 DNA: TGTGCCAGCAGCTTGGGTGGGGAGATCCGCACAGATACGCAGTATTTT
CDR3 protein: CASSLGGEIRTDTQYF

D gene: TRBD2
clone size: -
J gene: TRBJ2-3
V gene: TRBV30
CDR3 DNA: TGTGCCTGGAGTGTAGCAGCGGGAGGCCCCGATACGCAGTATTTT
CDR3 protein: CAWSVAAGGPDTQYF

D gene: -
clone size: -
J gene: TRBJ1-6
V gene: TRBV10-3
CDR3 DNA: TGTGCCATCATGGACAGCAGCTCCTATAATTCACCCCTCCACTTT
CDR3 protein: CAIMDSSSYNSPLHF

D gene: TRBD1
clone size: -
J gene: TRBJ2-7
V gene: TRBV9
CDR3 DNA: TGTGCCAGCAGCGTAGTTGGACAGGACGCCCAGCAGTACTTC
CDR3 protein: CASSVVGQDAQQYF

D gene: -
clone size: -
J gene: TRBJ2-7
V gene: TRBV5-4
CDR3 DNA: TGTGCCAGCAGCTTCGCAGGTTCAGACGAGCAGTACTTC
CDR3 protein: CASSFAGSDEQYF

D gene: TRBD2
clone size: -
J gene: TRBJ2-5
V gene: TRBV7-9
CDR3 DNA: TGTTCCAGCAGCCCCACTTTGGCGGGACTAGCGGGGGAGACCCAGTACTTC
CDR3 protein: CSSSPTLAGLAGETQYF

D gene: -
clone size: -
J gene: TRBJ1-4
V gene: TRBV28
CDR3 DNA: TGTGCCAGCAGCCAAAATGAAAAACTGTTTTTT
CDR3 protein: CASSQNEKLFF

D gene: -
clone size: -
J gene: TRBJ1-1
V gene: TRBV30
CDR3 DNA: TGTGCCTGGGTGGGCCCTGTTCGGATCTCTGAAGCTTTCTTT
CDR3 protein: CAWVGPVRISEAFF

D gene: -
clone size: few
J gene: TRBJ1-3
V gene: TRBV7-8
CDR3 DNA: TGTGCCAGCAGCTTAAGAGTAACCGGGACAAGCTCTGGAAACACCATATATTTT
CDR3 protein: CASSLRVTGTSSGNTIYF

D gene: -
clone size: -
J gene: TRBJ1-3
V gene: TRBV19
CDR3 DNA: TGTGCCAGTGGGGGCAGGGACTCTGGAAACACCATATATTTT
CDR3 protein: CASGGRDSGNTIYF

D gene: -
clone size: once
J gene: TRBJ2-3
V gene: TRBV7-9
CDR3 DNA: TGTGCCAGCAGCTTCGTAGATACGCAGTATTTT
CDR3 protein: CASSFVDTQYF

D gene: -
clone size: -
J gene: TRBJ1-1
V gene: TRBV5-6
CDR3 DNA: TGTGCCAGCAGCTATTATTCTATGAACACTGAAGCTTTCTTT
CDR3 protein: CASSYYSMNTEAFF

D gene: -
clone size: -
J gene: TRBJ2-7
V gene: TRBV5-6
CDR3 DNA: TGTGCCAGCAGCGTCGGGGGATCGATCGAGCAGTACTTC
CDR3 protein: CASSVGGSIEQYF

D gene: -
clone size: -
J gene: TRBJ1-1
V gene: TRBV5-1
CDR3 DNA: TGCGCCAGCAGCTTGGAACAGGGGAACACTGAAGCTTTCTTT
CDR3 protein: CASSLEQGNTEAFF

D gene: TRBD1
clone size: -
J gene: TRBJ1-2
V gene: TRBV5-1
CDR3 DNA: TGCGCCAGCAGCTTAACACAGGGGAACTATGGCTACACCTTC
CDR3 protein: CASSLTQGNYGYTF

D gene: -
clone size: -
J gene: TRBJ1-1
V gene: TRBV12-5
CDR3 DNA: TGTGCTAGTGGGAGGAGTACTGAAGCTTTCTTT
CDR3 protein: CASGRSTEAFF

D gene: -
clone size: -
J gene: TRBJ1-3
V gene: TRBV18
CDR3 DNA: TGTGCCAGCTCACCCAACTCTGGAAACACCATATATTTT
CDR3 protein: CASSPNSGNTIYF

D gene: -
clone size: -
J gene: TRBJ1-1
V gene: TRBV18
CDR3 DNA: TGTGCCAGCTCACCATCCCGACGCGGCGACACTGAAGCTTTCTTT
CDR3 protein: CASSPSRRGDTEAFF

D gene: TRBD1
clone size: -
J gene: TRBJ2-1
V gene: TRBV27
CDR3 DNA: TGTGCCAGCAACAACGACAGGGGGTATGAGCAGTTCTTC
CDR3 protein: CASNNDRGYEQFF

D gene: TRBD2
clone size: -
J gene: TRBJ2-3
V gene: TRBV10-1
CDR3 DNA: TGCGCCAGCAGCCCTAGCGGGAGGCCCACAGATACGCAGTATTTT
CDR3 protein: CASSPSGRPTDTQYF

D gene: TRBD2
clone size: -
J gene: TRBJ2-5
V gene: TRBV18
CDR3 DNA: TGTGCCAGCTCACCGTATGGCGGGAGGATCGAGACCCAGTACTTC
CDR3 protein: CASSPYGGRIETQYF

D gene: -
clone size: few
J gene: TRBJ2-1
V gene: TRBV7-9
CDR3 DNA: TGTGCCAGCAGCAGAGACCCGGGCGGGGCGAAAAATGAGCAGTTCTTC
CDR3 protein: CASSRDPGGAKNEQFF

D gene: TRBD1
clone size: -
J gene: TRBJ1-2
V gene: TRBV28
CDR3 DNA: TGTGCCAGCAGTTCTGACAGGGTTAGTGGCTACACCTTC
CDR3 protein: CASSSDRVSGYTF

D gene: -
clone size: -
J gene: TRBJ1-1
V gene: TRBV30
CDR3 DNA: TGTGCCTGGACTAGCACTGAAGCTTTCTTT
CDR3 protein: CAWTSTEAFF

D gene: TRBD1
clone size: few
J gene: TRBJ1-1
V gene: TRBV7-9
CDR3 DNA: TGTGCCAGCAGCCCGGACAGGGCGAGCACTGAAGCTTTCTTT
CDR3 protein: CASSPDRASTEAFF

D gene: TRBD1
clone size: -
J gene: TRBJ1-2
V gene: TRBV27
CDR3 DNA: TGTGCCAGCAGTCCGGACAGGGGTTACTATGGCTACACCTTC
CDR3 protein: CASSPDRGYYGYTF

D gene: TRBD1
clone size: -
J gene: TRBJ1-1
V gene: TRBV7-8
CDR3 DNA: TGTGCCAGCAGCTTAGGGGACAGTGAAGCTTTCTTT
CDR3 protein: CASSLGDSEAFF

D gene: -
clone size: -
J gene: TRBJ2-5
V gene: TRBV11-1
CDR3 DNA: TGTGCCAGCAGCTTAGTTAGGGGAGAGACCCAGTACTTC
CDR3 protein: CASSLVRGETQYF

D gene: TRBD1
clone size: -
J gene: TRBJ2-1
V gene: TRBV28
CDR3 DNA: TGTGCCAGCAGTTTATCCAGGGACAGGTTCGTCTTC
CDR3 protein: CASSLSRDRFVF

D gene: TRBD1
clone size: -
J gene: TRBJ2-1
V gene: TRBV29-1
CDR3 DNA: TGCAGCGTCGTAACAGGGGGCTTTGACAATGAGCAGTTCTTC
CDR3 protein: CSVVTGGFDNEQFF

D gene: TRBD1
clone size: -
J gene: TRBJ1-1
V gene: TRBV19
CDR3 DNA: TGTGCCAGTAGTGCACAGGGGGCCAGCACTGAAGCTTTCTTT
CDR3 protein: CASSAQGASTEAFF

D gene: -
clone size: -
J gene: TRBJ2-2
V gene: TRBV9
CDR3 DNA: TGTGCCAGCAGCGTAAGGGGCTCGAACACCGGGGAGCTGTTTTTT
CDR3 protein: CASSVRGSNTGELFF

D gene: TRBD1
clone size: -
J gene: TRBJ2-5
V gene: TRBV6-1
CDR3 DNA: TGTGCCAGCAGTTCCGGGACAGGGCTAGGGACCCAGTACTTC
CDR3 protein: CASSSGTGLGTQYF

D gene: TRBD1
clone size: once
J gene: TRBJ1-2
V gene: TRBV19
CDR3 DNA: TGTGCCAGTACCCCTAGGAGGAGCCAGGGGGTTTATGGCTACACCTTC
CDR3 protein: CASTPRRSQGVYGYTF

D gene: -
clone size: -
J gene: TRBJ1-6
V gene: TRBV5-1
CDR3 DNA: TGCGCCAGCAGCAGCACCTCAGGGGCTGGTAATTCACCCCTCCACTTT
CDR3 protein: CASSSTSGAGNSPLHF

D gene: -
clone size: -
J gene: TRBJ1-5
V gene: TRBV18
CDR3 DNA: TGTGCCAGCTCACCGCAAACTGGGGCGGGCAATCAGCCCCAGCATTTT
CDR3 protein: CASSPQTGAGNQPQHF

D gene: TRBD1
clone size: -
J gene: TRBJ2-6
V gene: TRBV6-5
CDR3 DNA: TGTGCCAGCAGTTACGGGACAGTAACTGGGGCCAACGTCCTGACTTTC
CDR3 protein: CASSYGTVTGANVLTF

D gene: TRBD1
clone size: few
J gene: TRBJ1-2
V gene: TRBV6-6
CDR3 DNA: TGTGCCAGCAGCAAAGGACAGGGGTATGGCTACACCTTC
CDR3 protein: CASSKGQGYGYTF

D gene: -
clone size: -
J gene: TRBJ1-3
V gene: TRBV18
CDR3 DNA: TGTGCCAGCTCACCGGCACAGGCTTTCTCTGGAAACACCATATATTTT
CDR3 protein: CASSPAQAFSGNTIYF

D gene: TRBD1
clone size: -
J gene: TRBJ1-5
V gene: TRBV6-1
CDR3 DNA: TGTGCCAGCATCCTTCGGGACAGTCAGCCCCAGCATTTT
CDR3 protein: CASILRDSQPQHF

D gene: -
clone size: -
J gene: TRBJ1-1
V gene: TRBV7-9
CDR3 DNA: TGTGCCAGCAGCTTCCCGTCCACTGAAGCTTTCTTT
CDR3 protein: CASSFPSTEAFF

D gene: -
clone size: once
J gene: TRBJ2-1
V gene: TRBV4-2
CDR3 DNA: TGTGCCAGCAGCCAAGATCCCACGAGCAATGAGCAGTTCTTC
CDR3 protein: CASSQDPTSNEQFF